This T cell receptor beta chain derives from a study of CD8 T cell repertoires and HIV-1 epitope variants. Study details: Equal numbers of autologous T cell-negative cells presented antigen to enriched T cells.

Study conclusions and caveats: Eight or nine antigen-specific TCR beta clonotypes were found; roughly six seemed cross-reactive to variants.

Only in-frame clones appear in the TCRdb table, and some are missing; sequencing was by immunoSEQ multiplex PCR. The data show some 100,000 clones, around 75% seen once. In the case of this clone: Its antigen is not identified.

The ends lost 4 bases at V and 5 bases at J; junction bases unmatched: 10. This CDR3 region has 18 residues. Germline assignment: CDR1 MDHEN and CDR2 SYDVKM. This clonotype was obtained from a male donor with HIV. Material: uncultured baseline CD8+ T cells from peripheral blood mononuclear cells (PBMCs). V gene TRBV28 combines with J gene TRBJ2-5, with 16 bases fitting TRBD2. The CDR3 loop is CASSSGLAGGPVMETQYF. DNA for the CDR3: TGTGCCAGCAGTTCGGGACTAGCGGGAGGGCCGGTTATGGAGACCCAGTACTTC.